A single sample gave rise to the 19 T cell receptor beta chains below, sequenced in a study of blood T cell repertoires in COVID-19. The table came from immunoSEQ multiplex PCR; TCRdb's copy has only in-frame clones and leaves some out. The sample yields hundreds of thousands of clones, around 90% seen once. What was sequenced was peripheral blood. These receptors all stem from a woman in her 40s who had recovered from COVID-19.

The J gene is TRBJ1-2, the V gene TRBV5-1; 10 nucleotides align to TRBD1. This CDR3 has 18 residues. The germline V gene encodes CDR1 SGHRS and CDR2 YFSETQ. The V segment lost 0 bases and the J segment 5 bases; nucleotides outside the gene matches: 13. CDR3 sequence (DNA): TGCGCCAGCAGCTTGGCTGGGACAGGGGCCATTGGGGATTATGGCTACACCTTC. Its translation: CASSLAGTGAIGDYGYTF.

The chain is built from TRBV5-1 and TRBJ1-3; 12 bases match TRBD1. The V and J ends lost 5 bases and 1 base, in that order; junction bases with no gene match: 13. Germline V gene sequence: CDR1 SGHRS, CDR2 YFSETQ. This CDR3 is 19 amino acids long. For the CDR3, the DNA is TGCGCCAGCAGACCCGGGGGACAGGGGGCCCTAGGGTCTGGAAACACCATATATTTT. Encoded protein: CASRPGGQGALGSGNTIYF. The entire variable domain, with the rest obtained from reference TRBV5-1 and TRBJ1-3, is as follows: KAGVTQTPRYLIKTRGQQVTLSCSPISGHRSVSWYQQTPGQGLQFLFEYFSETQRNKGNFPGRFSGRQFSNSRSEMNVSTLELGDSALYLCASRPGGQGALGSGNTIYFGEGSWLTVV.

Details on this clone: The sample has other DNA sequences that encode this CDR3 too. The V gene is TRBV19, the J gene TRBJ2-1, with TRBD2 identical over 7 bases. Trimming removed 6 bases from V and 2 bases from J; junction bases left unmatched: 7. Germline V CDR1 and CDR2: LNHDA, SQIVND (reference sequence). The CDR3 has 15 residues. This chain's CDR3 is CASSTTGTTYNEQFF. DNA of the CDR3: TGTGCCAGTAGCACCACCGGGACTACCTACAATGAGCAGTTCTTC.

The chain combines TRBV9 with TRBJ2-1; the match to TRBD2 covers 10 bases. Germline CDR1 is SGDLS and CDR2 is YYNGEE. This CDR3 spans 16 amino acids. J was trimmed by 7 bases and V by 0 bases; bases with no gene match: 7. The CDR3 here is CASSVDPSGRGNEQFF. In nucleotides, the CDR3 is TGTGCCAGCAGCGTAGATCCTAGCGGGAGAGGGAATGAGCAGTTCTTC.

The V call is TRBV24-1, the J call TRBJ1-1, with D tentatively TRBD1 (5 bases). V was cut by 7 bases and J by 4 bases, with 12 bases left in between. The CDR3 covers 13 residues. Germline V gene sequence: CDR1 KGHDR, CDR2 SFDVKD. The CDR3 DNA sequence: TGTGCCACCAGACGGGGGTCCGGCACTGAAGCTTTCTTT. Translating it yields CATRRGSGTEAFF.

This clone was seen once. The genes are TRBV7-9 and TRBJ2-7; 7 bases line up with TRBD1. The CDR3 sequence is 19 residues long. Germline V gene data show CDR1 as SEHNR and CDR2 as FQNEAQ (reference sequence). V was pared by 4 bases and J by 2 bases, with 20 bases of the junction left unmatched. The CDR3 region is CASSSLKSIPGQSPYEQYF. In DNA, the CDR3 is TGTGCCAGCAGCTCACTCAAATCCATACCGGGACAGAGCCCCTACGAGCAGTACTTC.

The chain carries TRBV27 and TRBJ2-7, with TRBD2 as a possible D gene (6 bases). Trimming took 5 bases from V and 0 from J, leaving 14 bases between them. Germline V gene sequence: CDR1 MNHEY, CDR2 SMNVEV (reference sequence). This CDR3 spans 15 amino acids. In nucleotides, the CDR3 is TGTGCCAGCAGTCTCGGGGGTTTCCCCTCCTACGAGCAGTACTTC. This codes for CASSLGGFPSYEQYF.

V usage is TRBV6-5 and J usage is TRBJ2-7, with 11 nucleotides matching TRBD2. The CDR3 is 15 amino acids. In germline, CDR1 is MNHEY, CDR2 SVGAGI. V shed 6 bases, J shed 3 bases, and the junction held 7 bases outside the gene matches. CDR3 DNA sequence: TGTGCCAGCAGCAAACGACTAGCGGGAATCTACGAGCAGTACTTC. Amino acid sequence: CASSKRLAGIYEQYF.

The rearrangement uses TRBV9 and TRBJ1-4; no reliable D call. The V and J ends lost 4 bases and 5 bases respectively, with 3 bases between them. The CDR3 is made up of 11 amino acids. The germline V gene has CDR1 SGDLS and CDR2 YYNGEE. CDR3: CASSQNEKLFF. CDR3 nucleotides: TGTGCCAGCAGCCAGAATGAAAAACTGTTTTTT.

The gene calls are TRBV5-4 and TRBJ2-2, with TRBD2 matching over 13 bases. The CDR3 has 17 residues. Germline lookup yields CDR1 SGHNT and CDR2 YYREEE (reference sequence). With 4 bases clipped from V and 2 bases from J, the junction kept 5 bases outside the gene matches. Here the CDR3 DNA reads TGTGCCAGCAGCCTAGGACTAGCGGGAGAAAACACCGGGGAGCTGTTTTTT. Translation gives CASSLGLAGENTGELFF.

The CDR3 nucleotides are TGTGCCAGCAGCACAAGGACTAGCGGGAGGGTGAACACCGGGGAGCTGTTTTTT. Protein product: CASSTRTSGRVNTGELFF. The chain employs TRBV7-3 and TRBJ2-2; 15 positions agree with TRBD2. V was clipped by 5 bases and J by 1 base; unmatched bases: 5. Germline V gene data show CDR1 as SGHTA and CDR2 as FQGTGA. This CDR3 has 18 amino acids. The variable domain in full, completed from reference TRBV7-3 and TRBJ2-2, reads GAGVSQTPSNKVTEKGKYVELRCDPISGHTALYWYRQSLGQGPEFLIYFQGTGAADDSGLPNDRFFAVRPEGSVSTLKIQRTERGDSAVYLCASSTRTSGRVNTGELFFGEGSRLTVL.

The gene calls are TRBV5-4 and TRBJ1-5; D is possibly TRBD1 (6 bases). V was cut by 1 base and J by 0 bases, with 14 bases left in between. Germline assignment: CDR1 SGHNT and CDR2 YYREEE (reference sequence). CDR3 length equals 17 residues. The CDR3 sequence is CASSLPGHPYSNQPQHF. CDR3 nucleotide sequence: TGTGCCAGCAGCTTGCCGGGACACCCATATAGCAATCAGCCCCAGCATTTT.

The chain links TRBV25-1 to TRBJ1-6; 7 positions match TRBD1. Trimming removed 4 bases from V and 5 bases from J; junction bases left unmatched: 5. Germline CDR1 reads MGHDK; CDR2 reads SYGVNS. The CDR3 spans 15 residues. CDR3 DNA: TGTGCCAGCAGTGTTCCGACAGGGCATAATTCACCCCTCCACTTT. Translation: CASSVPTGHNSPLHF.

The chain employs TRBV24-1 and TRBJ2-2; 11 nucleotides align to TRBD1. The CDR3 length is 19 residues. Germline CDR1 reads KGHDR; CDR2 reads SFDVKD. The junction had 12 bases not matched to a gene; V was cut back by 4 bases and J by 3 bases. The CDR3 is CATSDPSPRDRGYTGELFF. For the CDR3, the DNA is TGTGCCACCAGTGACCCAAGCCCCCGGGACAGGGGGTACACCGGGGAGCTGTTTTTT.

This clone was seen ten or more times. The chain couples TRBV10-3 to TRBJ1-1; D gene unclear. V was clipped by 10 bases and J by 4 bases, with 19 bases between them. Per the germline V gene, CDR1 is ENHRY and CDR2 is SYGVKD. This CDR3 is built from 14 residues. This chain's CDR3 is CATSGSAGGTEAFF. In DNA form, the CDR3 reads TGTGCCACCTCGGGGAGTGCTGGCGGCACTGAAGCTTTCTTT.

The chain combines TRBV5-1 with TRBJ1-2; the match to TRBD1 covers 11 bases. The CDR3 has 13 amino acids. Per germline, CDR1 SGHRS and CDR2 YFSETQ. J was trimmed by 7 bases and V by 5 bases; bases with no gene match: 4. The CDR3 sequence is CASRGQGVGGYTF. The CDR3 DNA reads TGCGCCAGCAGGGGACAGGGGGTTGGTGGCTACACCTTC.

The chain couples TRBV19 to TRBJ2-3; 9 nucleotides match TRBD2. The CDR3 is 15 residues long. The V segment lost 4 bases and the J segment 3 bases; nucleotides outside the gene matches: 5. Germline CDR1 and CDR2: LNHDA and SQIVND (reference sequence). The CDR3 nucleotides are TGTGCCAGTAGTACCCCTAGCGGGATGACAGATACGCAGTATTTT. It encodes CASSTPSGMTDTQYF.

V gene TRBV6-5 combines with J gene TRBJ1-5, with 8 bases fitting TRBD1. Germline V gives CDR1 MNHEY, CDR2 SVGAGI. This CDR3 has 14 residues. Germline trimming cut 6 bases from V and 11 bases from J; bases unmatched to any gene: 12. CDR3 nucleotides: TGTGCCAGCAGCCGCGACAGGGGTGGTGGGGCCCAGCATTTT. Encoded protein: CASSRDRGGGAQHF.

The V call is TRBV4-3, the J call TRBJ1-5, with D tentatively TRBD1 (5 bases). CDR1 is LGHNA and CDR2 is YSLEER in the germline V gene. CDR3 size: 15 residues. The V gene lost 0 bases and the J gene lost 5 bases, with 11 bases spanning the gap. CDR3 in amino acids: CASSQDAGNYQPQHF. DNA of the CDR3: TGCGCCAGCAGCCAAGATGCAGGGAATTATCAGCCCCAGCATTTT.